The subject of this entry is one TCR beta chain. The data are from a study of control samples from healthy donors and cancer patients. The data were produced by immunoSEQ multiplex PCR, yet TCRdb's version contains in-frame clones alone and is incomplete. The repertoire holds tens of thousands of clones, 87% seen once, with 3.5% to 5% in the top ten. This sequence was found in a female donor with melanoma. Sequenced: formalin-fixed, paraffin-embedded tissue.

The CDR3 loop is CASRRRGDTEAFF. The DNA of the CDR3 is TGTGCCAGCAGGAGGAGGGGGGACACTGAAGCTTTCTTT. The chain links TRBV11-3 to TRBJ1-1; the D gene is possibly TRBD1 (6 bases). Trimming removed 6 bases from V and 3 bases from J, with 11 bases in between. This CDR3 has 13 residues. Germline assignment: CDR1 SGHNT and CDR2 YENEEA.